This T cell receptor beta chain is drawn from a study of post-analysis software for immune sequencing data. Across the whole study: The disease courses spanned relapsing-remitting, secondary progressive and progressive-relapsing forms of multiple sclerosis.

Study-level findings and limits: Controls had lower frequencies than patients of about five TRBV segments, which included TRBV5-6, TRBV5-1 and TRBV20-1. Controls showed significantly higher normalized Chao1 diversity than did multiple sclerosis patients.

A word on this clonotype: What it recognizes is unknown.

Sequencing libraries made from TCR beta cDNA carried unique molecular identifiers. T cells numbering about 0.85 to 10 million yielded about 500,000 cDNA molecules. TCRdb re-called the PCR reads with MiXCR, one entry per CDR3 protein. The repertoire has approximately 660,000 distinct CDR3 sequences, over 45% of them found once; the top ten carry 11%. The CDR3 consists of 15 residues. Germline values: CDR1 DFQATT, CDR2 SNEGSKA (reference sequence). J was trimmed by 3 bases and V by 0 bases; bases with no gene match: 5. This clonotype originated in a girl under 10 years old with multiple sclerosis. J is TRBJ2-1 and V is TRBV20-1; 7 bases map to TRBD2. Material for sequencing was blood. The DNA for the CDR3 is TGCAGTGCTAGAGAGGAGGGAGGGATCTACAATGAGCAGTTCTTC. It translates to CSAREEGGIYNEQFF.